The 21 T cell receptor beta chains in this list originate from one sample, sequenced in a study of blood T cell repertoires in COVID-19. The protocol was immunoSEQ multiplex PCR, while the TCRdb copy is restricted to in-frame clones and leaves out a portion. Of fewer than 80,000 clones listed, roughly 92% are singletons. Sequencing input: peripheral blood. The receptors originated from a human donor in a cohort sampled during active COVID-19.

The gene calls are TRBV7-2 and TRBJ2-1, with 9 positions matching TRBD1. Germline V gene lookup returns CDR1 SGHTA and CDR2 FQGNSA. V dropped 7 bases and J dropped 3; count of bases not matched to a gene: 10. The CDR3 contains 16 residues. CDR3 loop: CASTPARQGGYNEQFF. CDR3 sequence (DNA): TGTGCCAGCACCCCTGCCCGACAGGGGGGCTACAATGAGCAGTTCTTC.

This clone turned up a few times. The chain links TRBV12-5 to TRBJ1-1; D may be TRBD1 (6 bases). Germline lookup yields CDR1 LGHNT and CDR2 FRNRAP. There are 15 residues in the CDR3. The V gene lost 5 bases and the J gene lost 4 bases, with 17 bases spanning the gap. The CDR3 is CASGPTHRVFTEAFF. Written as DNA, the CDR3 is TGTGCTAGTGGTCCCACTCACAGGGTTTTCACTGAAGCTTTCTTT.

CDR3 region: CATSDLVQGRETQYF. The CDR3, as DNA: TGTGCCACCAGTGATTTGGTACAGGGGAGGGAGACCCAGTACTTC. The rearrangement uses TRBV24-1 and TRBJ2-5; D is possibly TRBD1 (7 bases). The V gene's germline CDR1 is KGHDR and CDR2 SFDVKD. Trimming removed 0 bases at V and 5 bases at J, with 12 bases between. The CDR3 spans 15 residues.

The chain links TRBV19 to TRBJ2-5, with 8 bases identical to TRBD2. Germline V gives CDR1 LNHDA, CDR2 SQIVND (reference sequence). The CDR3 extends over 16 amino acids. With V trimmed by 7 bases and J by 3 bases, 13 bases remained unmatched. The CDR3 here is CASKPGESGSKETQYF. The CDR3 DNA follows: TGTGCCAGTAAACCTGGGGAGAGCGGGAGTAAAGAGACCCAGTACTTC.

This clone was observed a handful of times. V usage is TRBV29-1 and J usage is TRBJ1-2; maybe TRBD1 (5 bases). Trimming shortened V by 2 bases and J by 6 bases, and 10 bases separated the two germline ends. Germline values: CDR1 SQVTM, CDR2 ANQGSEA. The CDR3 is 12 residues long. CDR3 region: CSVERGEDGYTF. Here the CDR3 DNA reads TGCAGCGTTGAACGGGGGGAGGATGGCTACACCTTC.

This chain uses TRBV24-1 with TRBJ1-2; D ambiguous. The V gene's germline CDR1 is KGHDR and CDR2 SFDVKD. The CDR3 has 15 residues. Trimming pared 9 bases from V and 3 bases from J, leaving 19 bases between. The CDR3 is CATPHLRRLDYGYTF. CDR3 nucleotides: TGTGCCACCCCTCACCTACGGCGGCTGGACTATGGCTACACCTTC.

CDR3 sequence (DNA): TGTGCCAGCAGCTATGGCCTCCTTCAGCCCCAGCATTTT. Protein sequence: CASSYGLLQPQHF. This rearrangement joins TRBV5-8 to TRBJ1-5, with D unclear. Germline lookup yields CDR1 SGHTS and CDR2 YDEGEE. The V gene lost 3 bases and the J gene lost 6 bases, with 10 bases spanning the gap. The CDR3 loop spans 13 amino acids.

CDR3 residues: CASGRGKNIQYF. The CDR3 DNA reads as TGTGCCAGCGGCAGGGGAAAAAACATTCAGTACTTC. V usage is TRBV13 and J usage is TRBJ2-4; a weak D match, TRBD1 (6 bases). This CDR3 is 12 amino acids long. The ends were cut back, 8 bases at V and 4 bases at J, with 9 bases in the middle. Germline values: CDR1 PRHDT, CDR2 FYEKMQ (reference sequence).

The CDR3 region is CASSLNAVGAEAFF. In nucleotides, the CDR3 is TGTGCCAGCAGTCTAAACGCGGTAGGAGCTGAAGCTTTCTTT. The rearrangement uses TRBV6-5 and TRBJ1-1; no clear D. V was cut by 5 bases and J by 6 bases, with 16 bases left in between. In germline, CDR1 is MNHEY, CDR2 SVGAGI. The CDR3 sequence is 14 residues long.

The J gene is TRBJ1-1, the V gene TRBV18; no reliable D call. Germline V lookup: CDR1 KGHSH, CDR2 LQKENI. The CDR3 sequence is 11 residues long. V dropped 6 bases and J dropped 2 bases, with 4 bases sitting between them. The CDR3 DNA reads as TGTGCCAGCTCCCCTAACACTGAAGCTTTCTTT. Its protein is CASSPNTEAFF.

V and J are TRBV9 and TRBJ1-3; D gene ambiguous. From germline, CDR1 is SGDLS and CDR2 YYNGEE. V was shortened by 2 bases and J by 0 bases, with 6 bases between the two germline ends. The CDR3 runs 14 residues. CDR3 nucleotide sequence: TGTGCCAGCAGCGTGGGCAGCTCTGGAAACACCATATATTTT. This gives the protein CASSVGSSGNTIYF.

The rearrangement uses TRBV18 and TRBJ1-6; 8 nucleotides align to TRBD1. Germline CDR1 is KGHSH and CDR2 is LQKENI. The V segment lost 0 bases and the J segment 5 bases; nucleotides outside the gene matches: 3. This CDR3 contains 16 residues. The CDR3, as DNA: TGTGCCAGCTCACCACCCGGACAGGGTGATAATTCACCCCTCCACTTT. It is translated as CASSPPGQGDNSPLHF.

This clone was detected only a few times. The CDR3 sequence: CASSESSLEQYF. DNA for the CDR3: TGTGCCAGCAGTGAGAGTTCTCTCGAGCAGTACTTC. V is TRBV2 and J is TRBJ2-7; D remains unclear. Trimming left V 3 bases short and J 6 bases short, with 9 bases between. The CDR3 extends over 12 amino acids. CDR1 and CDR2 from the germline V gene are SNHLY and FYNNEI.

The J gene is TRBJ1-5, the V gene TRBV18, with D possibly matching TRBD1 (5 bases). In germline, CDR1 is KGHSH, CDR2 LQKENI. CDR3 length: 12 amino acids. The ends were cut back, 6 bases at V and 5 bases at J, with 8 bases in the middle. CDR3 in amino acids: CASSPRDQPQHF. DNA for the CDR3: TGTGCCAGCTCCCCCAGGGATCAGCCCCAGCATTTT.

This sequence joins TRBV10-3 and TRBJ2-2, with 11 bases lining up with TRBD2. Germline V gene data show CDR1 as ENHRY and CDR2 as SYGVKD. This CDR3 has 18 amino acids. Trimming cost V 0 bases and J 5 bases; bases outside gene matches: 8. CDR3 loop: CAISESGRLAGRTGELFF. The CDR3, as DNA: TGTGCCATCAGTGAGTCAGGGAGACTAGCGGGGAGGACCGGGGAGCTGTTTTTT.

The chain links TRBV18 to TRBJ2-7, with TRBD1 matching over 7 bases. V shed 2 bases, J shed 2 bases, and the junction held 3 bases outside the gene matches. The CDR3 length is 14 residues. Germline assignment: CDR1 KGHSH and CDR2 LQKENI. The CDR3 DNA sequence: TGTGCCAGCTCACCAGGAGACAGGGCCTACGAGCAGTACTTC. Residues: CASSPGDRAYEQYF.

A few counts support this clone. This chain connects TRBV7-9 to TRBJ1-2, with no clear D. Germline V gives CDR1 SEHNR, CDR2 FQNEAQ (reference sequence). The CDR3 covers 14 residues. With 5 bases removed from V and 1 base from J, the gap between germline ends came to 11 bases. In nucleotides, the CDR3 is TGTGCCAGCAGCCCCAGAGACTTTAACTATGGCTACACCTTC. This sequence encodes CASSPRDFNYGYTF.

The genes are TRBV21-1 and TRBJ1-1; TRBD1 is taken as the D call from the table, unchecked against the DNA. TRBV21-1 is a documented pseudogene. The CDR3 is 14 residues long. The CDR3 spells CASSNGQPNTEAFF. CDR3 DNA sequence: TGTGCCAGCAGCAATGGACAGCCAAACACTGAAGCTTTCTTT.

This clone was seen a few times. The gene calls are TRBV2 and TRBJ1-6; TRBD1 aligns across 9 bases. The CDR3 length is 15 residues. Germline trimming cut 1 base from V and 7 bases from J; bases unmatched to any gene: 2. The germline gives CDR1 SNHLY, CDR2 FYNNEI. DNA of the CDR3: TGTGCCAGCAGTGAAGACGGGACAGGGAATTCACCCCTCCACTTT. Translating gives CASSEDGTGNSPLHF. Combining the CDR3 with reference TRBV2 and TRBJ1-6 gives the whole variable domain EPEVTQTPSHQVTQMGQEVILRCVPISNHLYFYWYRQILGQKVEFLVSFYNNEISEKSEIFDDQFSVERPDGSNFTLKIRSTKLEDSAMYFCASSEDGTGNSPLHFGNGTRLTVT.

The chain links TRBV5-1 to TRBJ1-2; TRBD1 is a possible D gene (6 bases). Per germline, CDR1 SGHRS and CDR2 YFSETQ. V was shortened by 0 bases and J by 6 bases, with 12 bases between the two germline ends. CDR3 length: 14 residues. Here the CDR3 reads CASSLGPTGNGYTF. In nucleotides, the CDR3 is TGCGCCAGCAGCTTGGGACCCACAGGGAATGGCTACACCTTC. Based on the CDR3 plus reference TRBV5-1 and TRBJ1-2, the full variable domain is KAGVTQTPRYLIKTRGQQVTLSCSPISGHRSVSWYQQTPGQGLQFLFEYFSETQRNKGNFPGRFSGRQFSNSRSEMNVSTLELGDSALYLCASSLGPTGNGYTFGSGTRLTVV.

The chain carries TRBV6-5 and TRBJ2-1; 10 nucleotides align to TRBD2. J was trimmed by 2 bases and V by 7 bases; bases with no gene match: 5. This CDR3 comprises 15 residues. CDR1 MNHEY and CDR2 SVGAGI come from the germline V gene. CDR3 loop: CASMPGLATYNEQFF. CDR3 DNA: TGTGCCAGCATGCCGGGACTAGCGACCTACAATGAGCAGTTCTTC.